Listed here is a single T cell receptor beta chain. Its antigen remains unknown. The sample comes from a study of OX40 agonist ivuxolimab in advanced cancers. Overall study: Patients' therapy was ivuxolimab, an antibody that acts as an agonist of OX40 (CD134). Partial responses were recorded for three patients, including one with hepatocellular carcinoma and two with cutaneous melanoma. Dose-escalation cases comprised hepatocellular carcinoma, melanoma, renal cell or head and neck cancer.

Study-wide findings and caveats: More expanded clones were seen, on average, in CD8+ T cells than in CD4+.

Clones were read by immunoSEQ multiplex PCR, and TCRdb kept only the in-frame ones, dropping some. This table holds tens of thousands of clones, 85% to 95% found once. Source: CD4+ or CD8+ T cells sorted from blood, taken in a trial of the OX40 agonist ivuxolimab. The clonotype was recovered from an adult with an advanced solid tumor such as melanoma, head and neck, liver or kidney cancer.

As DNA, the CDR3 is TGCGCCAGCAGTAGTCGAGGCGGTAGCGGGAGGTCAACCTACGAGCAGTACTTC. Residues: CASSSRGGSGRSTYEQYF. The chain has TRBV10-1 and TRBJ2-7, with 10 positions matching TRBD2. The CDR3 covers 18 residues. J gave up 2 bases and V 5 bases, and 15 bases lay outside the gene matches. The germline V gene encodes CDR1 WNHNN and CDR2 SYGVQD (reference sequence).